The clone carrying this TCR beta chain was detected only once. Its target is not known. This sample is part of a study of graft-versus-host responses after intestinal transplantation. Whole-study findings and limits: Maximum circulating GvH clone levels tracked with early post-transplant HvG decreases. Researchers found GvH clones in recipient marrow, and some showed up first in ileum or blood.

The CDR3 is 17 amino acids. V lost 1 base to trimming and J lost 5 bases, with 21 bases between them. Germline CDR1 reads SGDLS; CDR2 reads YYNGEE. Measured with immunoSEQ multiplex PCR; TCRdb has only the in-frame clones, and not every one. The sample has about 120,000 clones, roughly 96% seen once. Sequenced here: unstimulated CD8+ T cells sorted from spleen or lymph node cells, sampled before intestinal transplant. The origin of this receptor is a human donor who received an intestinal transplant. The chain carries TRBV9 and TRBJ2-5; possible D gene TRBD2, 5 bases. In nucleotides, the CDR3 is TGTGCCAGCAGCGTATCTCACCGAGGGCTAGCTGACGAGACCCAGTACTTC. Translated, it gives CASSVSHRGLADETQYF.